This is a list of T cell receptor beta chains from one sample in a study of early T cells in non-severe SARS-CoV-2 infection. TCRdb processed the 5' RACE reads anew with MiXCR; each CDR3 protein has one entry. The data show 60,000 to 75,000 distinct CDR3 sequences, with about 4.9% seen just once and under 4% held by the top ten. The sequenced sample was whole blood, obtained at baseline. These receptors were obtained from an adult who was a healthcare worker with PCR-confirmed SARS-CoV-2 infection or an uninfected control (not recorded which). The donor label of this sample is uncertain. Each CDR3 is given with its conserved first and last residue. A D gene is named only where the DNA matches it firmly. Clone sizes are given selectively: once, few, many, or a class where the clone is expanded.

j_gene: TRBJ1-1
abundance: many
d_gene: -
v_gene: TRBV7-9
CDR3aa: CASHPGQTMNTEAFF
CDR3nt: TGTGCCAGCCATCCTGGGCAGACCATGAACACTGAAGCTTTCTTT

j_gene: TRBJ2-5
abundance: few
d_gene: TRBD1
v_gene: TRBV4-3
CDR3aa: CASSTDREETQYF
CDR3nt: TGCGCCAGCAGCACGGACAGGGAAGAGACCCAGTACTTC

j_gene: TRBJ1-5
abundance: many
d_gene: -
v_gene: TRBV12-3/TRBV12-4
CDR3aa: CASSFQGSNQPQHF
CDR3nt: TGTGCCAGCAGTTTCCAGGGTAGCAATCAGCCCCAGCATTTT

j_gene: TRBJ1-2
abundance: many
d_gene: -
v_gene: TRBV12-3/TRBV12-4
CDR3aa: CASSPTGYGYTF
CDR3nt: TGTGCCAGCAGTCCAACCGGCTATGGCTACACCTTC

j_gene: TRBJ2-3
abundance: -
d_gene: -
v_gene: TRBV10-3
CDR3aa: CAIRGAYSTDTQYF
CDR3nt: TGTGCCATCCGGGGGGCCTATTCCACAGATACGCAGTATTTT

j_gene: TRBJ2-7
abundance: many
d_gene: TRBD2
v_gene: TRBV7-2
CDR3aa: CASSLGEGTLYEQYF
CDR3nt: TGTGCCAGCAGCTTAGGGGAGGGCACCCTCTACGAGCAGTACTTC

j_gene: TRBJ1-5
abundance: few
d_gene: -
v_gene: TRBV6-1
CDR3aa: CASKDRLYSNQPQHF
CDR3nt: TGTGCCAGCAAGGACAGACTCTATAGCAATCAGCCCCAGCATTTT

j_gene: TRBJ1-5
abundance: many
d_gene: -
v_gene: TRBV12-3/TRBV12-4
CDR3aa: CASSSLGPRRIQPQHF
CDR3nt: TGTGCCAGCAGTTCTTTGGGACCCAGGAGGATTCAGCCCCAGCATTTT

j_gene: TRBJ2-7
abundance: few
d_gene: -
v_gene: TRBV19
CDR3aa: CASTYGQFSTEQYF
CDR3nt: TGTGCCAGTACATATGGACAGTTCTCGACCGAGCAGTACTTC

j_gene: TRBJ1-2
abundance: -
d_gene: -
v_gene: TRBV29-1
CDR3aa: CSVKGGGDYGYTF
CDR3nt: TGCAGCGTTAAAGGGGGAGGTGACTATGGCTACACCTTC

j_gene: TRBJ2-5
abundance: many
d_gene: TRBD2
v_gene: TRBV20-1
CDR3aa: CSASTSGGAETQYF
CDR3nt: TGCAGTGCTAGCACTAGCGGGGGGGCGGAGACCCAGTACTTC

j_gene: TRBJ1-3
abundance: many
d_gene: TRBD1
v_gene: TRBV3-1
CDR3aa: CASSLGQGERSYF
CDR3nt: TGTGCCAGCAGCCTGGGACAGGGCGAGCGATCATATTTT

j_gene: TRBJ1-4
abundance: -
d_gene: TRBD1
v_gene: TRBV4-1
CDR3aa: CASSQAPGQVNEKLFF
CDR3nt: TGCGCCAGCAGCCAAGCCCCGGGACAGGTTAATGAAAAACTGTTTTTT

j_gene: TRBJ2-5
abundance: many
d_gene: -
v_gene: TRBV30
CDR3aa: CASLRGETQYF
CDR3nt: TGTGCCTCACTAAGAGGGGAGACCCAGTACTTC

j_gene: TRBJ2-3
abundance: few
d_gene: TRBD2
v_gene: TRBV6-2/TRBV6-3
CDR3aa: CASSYGTSGGARTDTQYF
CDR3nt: TGTGCCAGCAGTTACGGGACTAGCGGGGGGGCTAGGACAGATACGCAGTATTTT

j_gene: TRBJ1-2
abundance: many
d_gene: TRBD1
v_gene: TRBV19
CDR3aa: CASSPDRGRTNYGYTF
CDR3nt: TGTGCCAGTAGTCCTGACAGGGGGCGAACTAACTATGGCTACACCTTC

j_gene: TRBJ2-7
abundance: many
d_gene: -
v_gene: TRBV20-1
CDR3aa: CSALLLYGGLYEQYF
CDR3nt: TGCAGTGCTCTCCTTCTTTACGGGGGGCTCTACGAGCAGTACTTC

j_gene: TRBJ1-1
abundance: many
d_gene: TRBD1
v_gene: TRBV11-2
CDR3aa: CASSRQGALNTEAFF
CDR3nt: TGTGCCAGCAGTCGACAGGGGGCCCTAAACACTGAAGCTTTCTTT

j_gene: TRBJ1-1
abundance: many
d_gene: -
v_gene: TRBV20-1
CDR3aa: CSAARGGPEAFF
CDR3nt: TGCAGTGCTGCTCGAGGGGGGCCTGAAGCTTTCTTT

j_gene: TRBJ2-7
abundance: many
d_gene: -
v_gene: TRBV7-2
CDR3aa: CASSAHRGAAYEQYF
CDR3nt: TGTGCCAGCAGCGCGCATAGGGGGGCGGCCTACGAGCAGTACTTC

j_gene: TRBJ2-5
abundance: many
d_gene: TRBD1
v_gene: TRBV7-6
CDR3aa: CASSRQGGQVETQYF
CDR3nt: TGTGCCAGCAGTCGACAGGGGGGACAGGTTGAGACCCAGTACTTC

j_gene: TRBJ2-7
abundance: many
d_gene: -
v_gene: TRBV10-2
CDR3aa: CASSDVGGGLSYEQYF
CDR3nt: TGCGCCAGCAGTGACGTAGGCGGAGGGTTATCCTACGAGCAGTACTTC

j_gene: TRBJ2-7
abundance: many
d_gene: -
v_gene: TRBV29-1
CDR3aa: CSVERRGQKTYEQYF
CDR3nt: TGCAGCGTTGAACGGAGGGGACAGAAGACCTACGAGCAGTACTTC

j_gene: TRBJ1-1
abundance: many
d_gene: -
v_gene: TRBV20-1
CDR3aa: CSAQKDPGTTEAFF
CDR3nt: TGCAGTGCCCAAAAGGATCCAGGGACCACTGAAGCTTTCTTT

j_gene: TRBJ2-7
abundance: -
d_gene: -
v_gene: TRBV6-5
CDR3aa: CASSYSMQGPSSYEQYF
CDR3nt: TGTGCCAGCAGTTACTCGATGCAGGGGCCCAGCTCCTACGAGCAGTACTTC

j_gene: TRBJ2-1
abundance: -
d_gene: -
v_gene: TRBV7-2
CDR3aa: CASSLTGLPPYNEQFF
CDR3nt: TGTGCCAGCAGCTTAACCGGACTACCCCCTTACAATGAGCAGTTCTTC

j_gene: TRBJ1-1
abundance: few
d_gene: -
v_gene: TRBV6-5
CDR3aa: CASSPPGRPEAFF
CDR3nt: TGTGCCAGCAGTCCCCCGGGGCGGCCAGAAGCTTTCTTT

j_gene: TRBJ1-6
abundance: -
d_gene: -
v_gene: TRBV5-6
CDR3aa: CASSIQGTRSGPLHF
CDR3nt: TGTGCCAGCAGCATACAGGGCACCCGAAGCGGGCCCCTCCACTTT

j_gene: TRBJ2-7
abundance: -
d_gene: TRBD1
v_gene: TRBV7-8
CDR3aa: CASSLFSGQGAPGEQYF
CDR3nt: TGTGCCAGCAGCTTATTCTCCGGACAGGGGGCTCCAGGAGAGCAGTACTTC

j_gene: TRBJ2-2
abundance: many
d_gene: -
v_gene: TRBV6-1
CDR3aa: CASSEANTGELFF
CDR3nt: TGTGCCAGCAGTGAAGCTAACACCGGGGAGCTGTTTTTT

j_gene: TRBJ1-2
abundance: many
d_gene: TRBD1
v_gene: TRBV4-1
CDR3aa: CASSQPGQGGYGYTF
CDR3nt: TGCGCCAGCAGCCAGCCGGGACAGGGGGGCTATGGCTACACCTTC

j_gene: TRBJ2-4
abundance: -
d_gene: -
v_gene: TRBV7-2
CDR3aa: CASSLGVGNIQYF
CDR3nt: TGTGCCAGCAGCTTAGGGGTGGGAAACATTCAGTACTTC

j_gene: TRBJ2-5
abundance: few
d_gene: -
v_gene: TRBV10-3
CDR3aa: CAISDKNGPQETQYF
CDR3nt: TGTGCCATCAGTGACAAGAACGGGCCCCAAGAGACCCAGTACTTC

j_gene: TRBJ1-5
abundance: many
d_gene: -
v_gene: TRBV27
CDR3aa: CASSLLAGGGQPQHF
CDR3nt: TGTGCCAGCAGTTTATTGGCAGGTGGGGGTCAGCCCCAGCATTTT

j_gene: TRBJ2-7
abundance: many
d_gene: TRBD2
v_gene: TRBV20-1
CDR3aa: CSAGLAGYEQYF
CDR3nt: TGCAGTGCCGGACTAGCGGGGTACGAGCAGTACTTC

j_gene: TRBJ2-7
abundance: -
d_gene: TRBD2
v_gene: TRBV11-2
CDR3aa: CASSLPSAGGYEQYF
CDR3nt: TGTGCCAGCAGCCTCCCCTCGGCGGGGGGGTACGAGCAGTACTTC

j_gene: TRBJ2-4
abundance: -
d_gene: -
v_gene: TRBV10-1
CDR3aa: CASSLGEGIQYF
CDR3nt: TGCGCCAGCAGCCTCGGTGAAGGGATTCAGTACTTC

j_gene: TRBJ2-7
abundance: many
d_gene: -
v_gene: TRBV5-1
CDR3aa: CASSLAGSSSYEQYF
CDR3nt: TGCGCCAGCAGCTTGGCCGGGTCTAGCTCCTACGAGCAGTACTTC

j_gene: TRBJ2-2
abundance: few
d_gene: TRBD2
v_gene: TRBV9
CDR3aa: CASSVGLAGRNTGELFF
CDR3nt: TGTGCCAGCAGCGTAGGACTAGCGGGGAGGAACACCGGGGAGCTGTTTTTT

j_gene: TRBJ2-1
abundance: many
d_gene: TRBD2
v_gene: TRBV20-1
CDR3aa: CSAPLLAVTYNEQFF
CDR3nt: TGCAGTGCTCCTCTTCTAGCGGTTACCTACAATGAGCAGTTCTTC

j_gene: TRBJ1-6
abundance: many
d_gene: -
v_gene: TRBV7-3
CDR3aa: CASSLTSGALGPLHF
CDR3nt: TGTGCCAGCAGCTTAACCTCAGGGGCTCTCGGACCCCTCCACTTT

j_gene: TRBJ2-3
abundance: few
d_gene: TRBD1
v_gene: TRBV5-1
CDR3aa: CASSLGQGSDTQYF
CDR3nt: TGCGCCAGCAGCTTAGGACAGGGGTCAGATACGCAGTATTTT

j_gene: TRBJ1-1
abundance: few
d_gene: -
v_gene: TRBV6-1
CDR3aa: CASSERPLWAFF
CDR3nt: TGTGCCAGCAGTGAGAGACCACTATGGGCTTTCTTT

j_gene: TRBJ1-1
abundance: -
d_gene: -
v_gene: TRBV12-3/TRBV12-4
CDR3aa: CASSSPVYTEAFF
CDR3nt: TGTGCCAGCAGTTCACCTGTTTACACTGAAGCTTTCTTT

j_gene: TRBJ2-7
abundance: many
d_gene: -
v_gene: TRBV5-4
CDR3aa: CASSSHKGGYEQYF
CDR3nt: TGTGCCAGCAGCTCTCACAAGGGGGGCTACGAGCAGTACTTC

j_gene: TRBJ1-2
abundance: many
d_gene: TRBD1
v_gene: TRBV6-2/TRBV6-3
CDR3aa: CASSWDRYGYTF
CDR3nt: TGTGCCAGCAGTTGGGACAGATATGGCTACACCTTC

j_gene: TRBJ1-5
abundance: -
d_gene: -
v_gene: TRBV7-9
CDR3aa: CASALVGNNQPQHF
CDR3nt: TGTGCCAGCGCCCTGGTCGGAAACAATCAGCCCCAGCATTTT

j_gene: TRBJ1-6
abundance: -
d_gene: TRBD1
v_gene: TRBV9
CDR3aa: CASSETGLNSPLHF
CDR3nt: TGTGCCAGCAGCGAGACAGGGCTGAATTCACCCCTCCACTTT

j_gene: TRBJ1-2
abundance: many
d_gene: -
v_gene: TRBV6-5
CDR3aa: CASSRSPGQLYGYTF
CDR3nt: TGTGCCAGCAGCAGGTCCCCTGGACAGCTCTATGGCTACACCTTC

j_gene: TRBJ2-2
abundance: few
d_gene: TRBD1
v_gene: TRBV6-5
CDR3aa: CASSYYRQGDNTGELFF
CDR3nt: TGTGCCAGCAGTTACTACCGACAGGGGGACAACACCGGGGAGCTGTTTTTT

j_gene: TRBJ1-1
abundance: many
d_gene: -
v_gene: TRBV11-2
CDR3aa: CASSLQGETEAFF
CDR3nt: TGTGCCAGCAGCTTACAGGGAGAGACTGAAGCTTTCTTT

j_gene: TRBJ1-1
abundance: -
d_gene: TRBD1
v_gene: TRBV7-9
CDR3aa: CASSLGRTGFEAFF
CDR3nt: TGTGCCAGCAGCTTAGGGAGGACAGGCTTTGAAGCTTTCTTT